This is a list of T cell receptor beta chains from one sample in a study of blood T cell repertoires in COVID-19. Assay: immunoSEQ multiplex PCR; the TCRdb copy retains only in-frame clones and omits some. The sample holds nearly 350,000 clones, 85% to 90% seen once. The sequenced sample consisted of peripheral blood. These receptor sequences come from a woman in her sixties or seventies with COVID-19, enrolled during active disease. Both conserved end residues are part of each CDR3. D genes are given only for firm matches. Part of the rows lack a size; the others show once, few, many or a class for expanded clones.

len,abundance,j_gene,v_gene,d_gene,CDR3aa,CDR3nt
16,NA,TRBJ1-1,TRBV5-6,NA,CASSLVGWLGATEAFF,TGTGCCAGCAGCTTAGTCGGGTGGCTGGGGGCCACTGAAGCTTTCTTT
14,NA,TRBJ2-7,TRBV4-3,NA,CASSQDWGGYEQYF,TGCGCCAGCAGCCAAGATTGGGGAGGATACGAGCAGTACTTC
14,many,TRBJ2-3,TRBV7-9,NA,CASSTRLDPDTQYF,TGTGCCAGCAGCACTAGACTAGACCCAGATACGCAGTATTTT
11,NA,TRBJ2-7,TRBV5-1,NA,CASSLSHEQYF,TGCGCCAGCTCGCTGAGCCACGAGCAGTACTTC
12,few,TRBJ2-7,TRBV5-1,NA,CASSPRVGEQYF,TGCGCCAGCAGCCCGAGGGTCGGCGAGCAGTACTTC
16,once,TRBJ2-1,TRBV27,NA,CASGPLGAKRTDEQFF,TGTGCCAGCGGGCCCTTAGGAGCCAAGCGGACGGATGAGCAGTTCTTC
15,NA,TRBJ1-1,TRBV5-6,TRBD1,CASSTQDRGFPRAFF,TGTGCCAGCAGCACCCAGGACAGGGGGTTCCCTAGGGCTTTCTTT
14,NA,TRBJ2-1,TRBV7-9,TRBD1,CASSPGQGSNEQFF,TGTGCCAGCAGCCCGGGACAGGGATCCAATGAGCAGTTCTTC
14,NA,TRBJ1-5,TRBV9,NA,CASSRTGTDQPQHF,TGTGCCAGCAGCAGAACAGGAACGGATCAGCCCCAGCATTTT
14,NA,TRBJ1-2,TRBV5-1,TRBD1,CASSPGQGNYGYTF,TGCGCCAGCAGCCCCGGACAGGGGAACTATGGCTACACCTTC